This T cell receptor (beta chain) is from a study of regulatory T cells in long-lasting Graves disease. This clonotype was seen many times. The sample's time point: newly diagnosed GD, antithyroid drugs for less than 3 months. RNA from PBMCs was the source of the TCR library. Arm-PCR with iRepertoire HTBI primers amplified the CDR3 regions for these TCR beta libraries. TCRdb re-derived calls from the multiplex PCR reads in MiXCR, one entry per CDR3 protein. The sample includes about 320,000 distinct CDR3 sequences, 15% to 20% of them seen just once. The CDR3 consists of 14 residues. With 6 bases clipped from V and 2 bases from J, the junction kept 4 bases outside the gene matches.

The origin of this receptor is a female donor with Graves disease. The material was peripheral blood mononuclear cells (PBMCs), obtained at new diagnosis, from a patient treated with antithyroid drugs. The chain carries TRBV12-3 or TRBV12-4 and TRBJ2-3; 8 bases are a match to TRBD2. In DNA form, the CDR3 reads TGTGCCAGCAGGATAGCGGGATCCACAGATACGCAGTATTTT. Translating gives CASRIAGSTDTQYF.